The clone carrying this TCR beta chain was found many times. Its cognate antigen is unknown. The CDR3 length is 11 residues. CDR1 is KGHDR, CDR2 SFDVKD, per germline. V was trimmed by 8 bases and J by 11 bases, leaving 14 bases between them. Cells sorted as Tregs were CD4+, CD25+ and CD127-/low. Full-length variable regions came from constant-region reverse primers plus semi-nested Nested Universal Primer A PCR. TCRdb re-derived calls from the 5' RACE reads in MiXCR, one entry per CDR3 protein. The sample lists around 44,000 distinct CDR3 sequences; about 20% were seen once. Regarding the study as a whole: Greatest tumor Treg TCR overlap was with tumor naive CD4+ cells.

This TCR came from a female donor with breast cancer. The sequenced sample consisted of Tregs sorted from blood. V is TRBV24-1 and J is TRBJ1-1; tentative D call: TRBD1 (5 bases). CDR3 loop: CATTWAGRAFF. Written as DNA, the CDR3 is TGTGCCACCACTTGGGCAGGGAGGGCTTTCTTT.